The 29 T cell receptor beta chains in this list originate from one sample, sequenced in a study of cytomegalovirus exposure and HLA in healthy donors. Primers included in the PCR were 60 Vbeta and 13 Jbeta primers. TCRdb's table, derived via immunoSEQ multiplex PCR, lists solely in-frame clones and lacks some. The repertoire includes fewer than 250,000 clones, approximately 83% of them detected once, and 9.5% to 13% sits in the top ten. The sample taken for sequencing was PBMCs. These receptors were collected from a woman in her 50s in good health and CMV-seropositive.

This clone was seen just once. V is TRBV5-1 and J is TRBJ1-6; tentative D call: TRBD1 (5 bases). The CDR3 spans 15 residues. Germline V gives CDR1 SGHRS, CDR2 YFSETQ. V dropped 2 bases and J dropped 7 bases, with 13 bases sitting between them. CDR3 amino acids: CASSFSGHENSPLHF. CDR3 coding DNA: TGCGCCAGCAGCTTCAGTGGACACGAGAATTCACCCCTCCACTTT.

This clone has a single count. The rearrangement links TRBV28 to TRBJ2-1; TRBD1 is a possible D gene (6 bases). Germline V gene sequence: CDR1 MDHEN, CDR2 SYDVKM. This CDR3 has 17 amino acids. V was shortened by 4 bases and J by 0 bases, with 16 bases between the two germline ends. The CDR3 sequence is CASSSPTTGSSYNEQFF. In DNA, the CDR3 is TGTGCCAGCAGTTCCCCCACCACAGGGAGCTCCTACAATGAGCAGTTCTTC.

The table lists this clone with many counts. The CDR3 spells CASSLSSGGETNTGELFF. DNA for the CDR3: TGTGCCAGCAGTTTGTCTAGCGGGGGGGAAACGAACACCGGGGAGCTGTTTTTT. The chain links TRBV28 to TRBJ2-2; 12 nucleotides align to TRBD2. J was trimmed by 0 bases and V by 3 bases; bases with no gene match: 5. Germline loops: CDR1 MDHEN, CDR2 SYDVKM. This CDR3 is built from 18 residues.

The V and J genes are TRBV5-1 and TRBJ1-1, with a tentative D call TRBD1 (6 bases). The CDR3 length is 17 residues. Trimming took 1 base from V and 0 from J, leaving 16 bases between them. Germline V lookup: CDR1 SGHRS, CDR2 YFSETQ. The CDR3 loop reads CASSLNPGGPLNTEAFF. In DNA form, the CDR3 reads TGCGCCAGCAGCTTGAATCCGGGGGGCCCCTTGAACACTGAAGCTTTCTTT.

The chain employs TRBV5-6 and TRBJ1-4; 11 bases align to TRBD1. The V segment lost 0 bases and the J segment 11 bases; nucleotides outside the gene matches: 9. CDR3 length: 16 residues. CDR1 and CDR2 from the germline V gene are SGHDT and YYEEEE. CDR3 nucleotide sequence: TGTGCCAGCAGCTTGGCCCGATTCCGGGACAGGGGGAAACTGTTTTTT. Translated, it gives CASSLARFRDRGKLFF.

This sequence joins TRBV28 and TRBJ2-3; D may be TRBD1 (6 bases). The CDR3 runs 17 residues. The germline V gene has CDR1 MDHEN and CDR2 SYDVKM. Trimming removed 3 bases at V and 3 bases at J, with 19 bases between. DNA for the CDR3: TGTGCCAGCAGTTTCCCGTCAGGGGCCGACACGACAGATACGCAGTATTTT. Translating gives CASSFPSGADTTDTQYF.

Note on this clone: The same CDR3 arises from other DNA sequences in this sample as well. The chain is built from TRBV6-5 and TRBJ1-1; tentatively, D is TRBD1 (6 bases). This CDR3 comprises 13 residues. V was pared by 5 bases and J by 1 base, with 8 bases between. Germline V gives CDR1 MNHEY, CDR2 SVGAGI. The CDR3 is CASSPTGNTEAFF. The CDR3 DNA sequence: TGTGCCAGCAGTCCGACAGGGAACACTGAAGCTTTCTTT.

The rearrangement joins TRBV30 to TRBJ2-3, with D possibly matching TRBD2 (5 bases). Deletions cut 2 bases from V and 4 bases from J, with 13 bases between. Germline V gene lookup returns CDR1 GTSNPN and CDR2 SVGIG (reference sequence). This CDR3 contains 14 residues. This CDR3 reads CAWSWGLASDTQYF. CDR3 DNA sequence: TGTGCCTGGAGTTGGGGTTTAGCGTCAGATACGCAGTATTTT.

The chain joins TRBV15 to TRBJ2-5; 9 bases fit TRBD2. J was trimmed by 11 bases and V by 2 bases; bases with no gene match: 12. The germline V gene has CDR1 LNHNV and CDR2 YYDKDF (reference sequence). This CDR3 has 15 amino acids. CDR3 nucleotides: TGTGCCACCAGCAGAACCAGGCGGGGGGGGCAAGTGCAGTACTTC. Amino acids: CATSRTRRGGQVQYF.

Of note for this clone: At the DNA level, this CDR3 is encoded by other sequences in the same sample as well. This chain links TRBV7-3 with TRBJ2-7; D uncertain. Trimming took 3 bases from V and 3 from J, leaving 12 bases between them. Germline loops: CDR1 SGHTA, CDR2 FQGTGA. The CDR3 is 14 residues long. DNA for the CDR3: TGTGCCAGCAGCTTCCAGGCAGGAAGCTACGAGCAGTACTTC. Translated: CASSFQAGSYEQYF.

Of note for this clone: The germline gene is not matched at one end of the junction; a read error may be the cause. The chain employs TRBV27 and TRBJ2-3; 11 nucleotides match TRBD2. Germline loops: CDR1 MNHEY, CDR2 SMNVEV (reference sequence). The CDR3 sequence is 16 residues long. The CDR3 loop is CASSLSTSGETDTQYF. Written as DNA, the CDR3 is TGTGCCAGCAGTCTATCGACTAGCGGGGAAACAGATACGCAGTATTTT.

The chain is built from TRBV18 and TRBJ2-7; D gene ambiguous. V was pared by 2 bases and J by 5 bases, with 22 bases between. The CDR3 length is 17 residues. The germline V gene has CDR1 KGHSH and CDR2 LQKENI. Here the CDR3 reads CASSPSLGQLNPDEQYF. In nucleotides, the CDR3 is TGTGCCAGCTCACCATCCCTTGGGCAGTTAAATCCCGACGAGCAGTACTTC.

V is TRBV7-9 and J is TRBJ2-4, with D perhaps TRBD1 (5 bases). The V end was cut by 3 bases, the J end by 0 bases, with 9 bases between. Germline-derived CDR1 and CDR2 are SEHNR and FQNEAQ (reference sequence). CDR3 length equals 15 residues. Here the CDR3 DNA reads TGTGCCAGCAGCTTGACAGAAACAGCCAAAAACATTCAGTACTTC. Encoded protein: CASSLTETAKNIQYF.

The chain recombines TRBV6-1 with TRBJ2-4; 9 nucleotides agree with TRBD1. Trimming took 8 bases from V and 4 from J; bases not matched to a gene: 9. The CDR3 totals 15 residues. Germline V gene sequence: CDR1 MNHNS, CDR2 SASEGT. CDR3 DNA sequence: TGTGCCAGCTTTGTTCCGGGACAGGGTAAAAACATTCAGTACTTC. It specifies CASFVPGQGKNIQYF.

This chain links TRBV7-2 with TRBJ2-7, with 7 bases lining up with TRBD2. The V gene end was trimmed by 5 bases and the J gene end by 6 bases; junction bases not matched to a gene: 16. Germline-derived CDR1 and CDR2 are SGHTA and FQGNSA. The CDR3 is 16 residues long. The CDR3 spells CASSPWGGFEALEQYF. As DNA, the CDR3 is TGTGCCAGCAGCCCTTGGGGGGGTTTCGAGGCGCTCGAGCAGTACTTC.

This clone appeared once. Additional DNA sequences in this sample encode the identical CDR3. The rearrangement joins TRBV18 to TRBJ1-1, with D perhaps TRBD1 (5 bases). Germline V gene lookup returns CDR1 KGHSH and CDR2 LQKENI. This CDR3 contains 13 residues. V lost 6 bases and J lost 0, with 8 bases in between. CDR3 nucleotide sequence: TGTGCCAGCTCCCAAGGGGTGAACACTGAAGCTTTCTTT. Translation gives CASSQGVNTEAFF. The variable domain in full, completed from reference TRBV18 and TRBJ1-1, reads NAGVMQNPRHLVRRRGQEARLRCSPMKGHSHVYWYRQLPEEGLKFMVYLQKENIIDESGMPKERFSAEFPKEGPSILRIQQVVRGDSAAYFCASSQGVNTEAFFGQGTRLTVV.

This clone was observed a handful of times. The rearrangement links TRBV5-1 to TRBJ2-7; D might be TRBD1 (5 bases). Germline V CDR1 and CDR2: SGHRS, YFSETQ. The CDR3 is 14 residues long. V was shortened by 1 base and J by 3 bases, with 11 bases between the two germline ends. CDR3 region: CASSLMGQRYEQYF. The CDR3, as DNA: TGCGCCAGCAGCTTGATGGGGCAGCGCTACGAGCAGTACTTC. Full variable domain (outside the CDR3, taken from reference TRBV5-1 and TRBJ2-7): KAGVTQTPRYLIKTRGQQVTLSCSPISGHRSVSWYQQTPGQGLQFLFEYFSETQRNKGNFPGRFSGRQFSNSRSEMNVSTLELGDSALYLCASSLMGQRYEQYFGPGTRLTVT.

The rearrangement joins TRBV4-1 to TRBJ2-4; D may be TRBD1 (6 bases). CDR1 and CDR2 (germline): MGHRA, YSYEKL. The CDR3 length is 14 residues. V lost 5 bases to trimming and J lost 4 bases, with 12 bases between them. The CDR3 loop reads CASSAPGQKNIQYF. The CDR3 nucleotides are TGCGCCAGCAGCGCCCCGGGACAAAAAAACATTCAGTACTTC.

The chain employs TRBV5-1 and TRBJ2-1; tentatively, D is TRBD1 (5 bases). The CDR3 contains 17 residues. Trimming took off 7 bases at V and 7 bases at J, with 27 bases between the two ends. Per the germline V gene, CDR1 is SGHRS and CDR2 is YFSETQ. The CDR3 here is CASARMAQSPGSNEQFF. The DNA of the CDR3 is TGCGCCAGCGCCCGTATGGCCCAGTCACCAGGGTCGAATGAGCAGTTCTTC.

The chain combines TRBV5-1 with TRBJ2-7; 8 bases are shared with TRBD1. The CDR3 contains 15 residues. Unmatched junction bases numbered 8, after V lost 3 bases and J lost 3 bases. Per the germline V gene, CDR1 is SGHRS and CDR2 is YFSETQ. Here the CDR3 reads CASSSHGTGIYEQYF. The CDR3 DNA reads TGCGCCAGCAGCTCTCACGGGACAGGAATCTACGAGCAGTACTTC. Full variable domain (remainder filled in from reference TRBV5-1 and TRBJ2-7): KAGVTQTPRYLIKTRGQQVTLSCSPISGHRSVSWYQQTPGQGLQFLFEYFSETQRNKGNFPGRFSGRQFSNSRSEMNVSTLELGDSALYLCASSSHGTGIYEQYFGPGTRLTVT.

The genes are TRBV4-2 and TRBJ2-2; TRBD1 might be the D (5 bases). CDR3 size: 16 residues. Germline V gene data show CDR1 as LGHNA and CDR2 as YNFKEQ. Trimming cost V 2 bases and J 5 bases, with 15 bases left between them. The CDR3 protein is CASSQRGSSRTGELFF. In DNA, the CDR3 is TGTGCCAGCAGCCAAAGGGGATCCTCGAGGACCGGGGAGCTGTTTTTT.

V is TRBV19 and J is TRBJ1-2, with D hard to call. The CDR3 runs 13 residues. Trimming took 3 bases from V and 6 from J, leaving 11 bases between them. Germline V gives CDR1 LNHDA, CDR2 SQIVND (reference sequence). The CDR3 sequence: CASSITDRNGYTF. The DNA of the CDR3 is TGTGCCAGTAGTATCACAGATCGAAATGGCTACACCTTC.

This clone occurred a few times. CDR3 amino acids: CASTNRGPLLGGYTF. CDR3 nucleotide sequence: TGTGCCAGCACAAACAGGGGGCCCCTTCTGGGAGGCTACACCTTC. The chain joins TRBV28 to TRBJ1-2, with 9 bases fitting TRBD1. Trimming at V came to 7 bases and at J to 8 bases, leaving 14 bases not matched to a gene. The germline V gene has CDR1 MDHEN and CDR2 SYDVKM. This CDR3 has 15 amino acids.

The J gene is TRBJ1-2, the V gene TRBV19; D may be TRBD1 (5 bases). This CDR3 is 14 amino acids long. The V gene's germline CDR1 is LNHDA and CDR2 SQIVND (reference sequence). Trimming shortened V by 5 bases and J by 4 bases, and 14 bases separated the two germline ends. The CDR3 coding sequence is TGTGCCAGTAGTCACCCAGGGTGGAGCTATGGCTACACCTTC. It yields the protein CASSHPGWSYGYTF.

This rearrangement joins TRBV15 to TRBJ2-1; TRBD2 matches at 13 bases. The ends lost 3 bases at V and 8 bases at J; junction bases unmatched: 7. Germline V CDR1 and CDR2: LNHNV, YYDKDF (reference sequence). CDR3 length: 16 residues. This CDR3 reads CATSRRGLAGVDEQFF. CDR3 sequence (DNA): TGTGCCACCAGCAGGAGAGGACTAGCGGGGGTGGATGAGCAGTTCTTC.

The chain has TRBV4-1 and TRBJ2-3; 8 positions match TRBD1. The V and J ends lost 2 bases and 3 bases, in that order; junction bases with no gene match: 13. This CDR3 contains 18 residues. In germline, CDR1 is MGHRA, CDR2 YSYEKL. The CDR3 nucleotides are TGCGCCAGCAGCCAAAGCCCCGGACCAGGGGGCTGGACAGATACGCAGTATTTT. Its translation: CASSQSPGPGGWTDTQYF.

The chain combines TRBV6-5 with TRBJ1-2, with 7 nucleotides matching TRBD1. This CDR3 has 16 amino acids. Germline assignment: CDR1 MNHEY and CDR2 SVGAGI. The V segment lost 0 bases and the J segment 4 bases; nucleotides outside the gene matches: 8. CDR3 coding DNA: TGTGCCAGCAGTTACTCGAGAAGGGGGCGCATCTATGGCTACACCTTC. It encodes CASSYSRRGRIYGYTF.

This chain uses TRBV2 with TRBJ1-5; D is possibly TRBD1 (5 bases). Per the germline V gene, CDR1 is SNHLY and CDR2 is FYNNEI. The CDR3 totals 15 residues. Trimming cost V 5 bases and J 1 base, with 12 bases left between them. CDR3 amino acids: CASSFLDTSNQPQHF. In DNA form, the CDR3 reads TGTGCCAGCAGTTTCTTGGACACAAGCAATCAGCCCCAGCATTTT.

This clone was detected only a few times. The genes are TRBV2 and TRBJ1-1, with D possibly matching TRBD1 (6 bases). The CDR3 totals 13 residues. Germline CDR1 SNHLY, CDR2 FYNNEI. Trimming shortened V by 3 bases and J by 4 bases, and 9 bases separated the two germline ends. This CDR3 reads CASSDRGGTEAFF. The CDR3 DNA follows: TGTGCCAGCAGTGACAGGGGTGGCACTGAAGCTTTCTTT.